Below are 11 T cell receptor beta chains sequenced from a single sample in a study of cytomegalovirus exposure and HLA in healthy donors. The PCR was carried out with 60 Vbeta primers and 13 Jbeta primers. The assay was immunoSEQ multiplex PCR, and TCRdb's table has in-frame clones only and misses some. The repertoire has 100,000 to 150,000 clones, 80% to 85% of them found once; the top ten carry approximately 1%. Sequenced material: PBMCs. The receptors stem from a human donor in good health.

This chain links TRBV5-4 with TRBJ2-3; the match to TRBD2 covers 15 bases. The V segment lost 5 bases and the J segment 2 bases; nucleotides outside the gene matches: 12. The CDR3 sequence is 19 residues long. The germline V gene has CDR1 SGHNT and CDR2 YYREEE (reference sequence). The CDR3 region is CASSQPGLAGGVPTDTQYF. The CDR3 DNA reads as TGTGCCAGCAGTCAGCCGGGACTAGCGGGGGGAGTACCCACAGATACGCAGTATTTT.

This chain links TRBV5-1 with TRBJ1-2, with D hard to call. Per germline, CDR1 SGHRS and CDR2 YFSETQ. This CDR3 is built from 12 residues. V gave up 4 bases and J gave up 2 bases, with 6 bases separating them. The CDR3 spells CASSDGNYGYTF. CDR3 nucleotides: TGCGCCAGCAGCGACGGGAACTATGGCTACACCTTC.

This chain joins TRBV7-9 and TRBJ1-3; possible D gene TRBD1, 5 bases. The CDR3 consists of 14 residues. CDR1 and CDR2 (germline): SEHNR, FQNEAQ (reference sequence). Between the trimmed V and J ends, which lost 3 bases and 9 bases, there was a span of 15 bases. CDR3 nucleotides: TGTGCCAGCAGCTTGGAGGGACCTCCGGTCACCATATATTTT. It specifies CASSLEGPPVTIYF.

The CDR3 region is CASSSPREAGGPTDTQYF. The CDR3 coding sequence is TGTGCCAGCAGCTCCCCCCGTGAAGCGGGGGGGCCAACAGATACGCAGTATTTT. The chain has TRBV7-7 and TRBJ2-3; 10 nucleotides line up with TRBD2. There are 18 residues in the CDR3. Germline lookup yields CDR1 SSHAT and CDR2 FNYEAQ (reference sequence). Trimming at V came to 4 bases and at J to 3 bases, leaving 13 bases not matched to a gene. Complete variable domain (other parts from reference TRBV7-7 and TRBJ2-3): GAGVSQSPRYKVTKRGQDVTLRCDPISSHATLYWYQQALGQGPEFLTYFNYEAQPDKSGLPSDRFSAERPEGSISTLTIQRTEQRDSAMYRCASSSPREAGGPTDTQYFGPGTRLTVL.

The chain recombines TRBV29-1 with TRBJ2-5; D might be TRBD1 (6 bases). The CDR3 length is 16 residues. Trimming shortened V by 2 bases and J by 5 bases, and 21 bases separated the two germline ends. CDR1 and CDR2 from the germline V gene are SQVTM and ANQGSEA. The CDR3 sequence: CSVEYLGQTRGETQYF. The CDR3 coding sequence is TGCAGCGTTGAATACTTAGGACAGACCCGAGGGGAGACCCAGTACTTC.

This clone occurred a few times. The chain recombines TRBV6-5 with TRBJ2-1; D remains ambiguous. The CDR3 runs 14 residues. The germline CDR1 and CDR2 sequences are MNHEY and SVGAGI. V lost 0 bases to trimming and J lost 4 bases, with 7 bases between them. Here the CDR3 reads CASSYSRLYNEQFF. The CDR3 coding sequence is TGTGCCAGCAGTTACTCGAGACTTTACAATGAGCAGTTCTTC.

The chain couples TRBV7-3 to TRBJ2-1, with D tentatively TRBD1 (5 bases). Germline V gives CDR1 SGHTA, CDR2 FQGTGA. CDR3 length: 15 amino acids. V lost 8 bases and J lost 1, with 15 bases in between. The CDR3, as DNA: TGTGCCAGCTCAGACAGTGGAGCTTCCTACAATGAGCAGTTCTTC. It yields the protein CASSDSGASYNEQFF.

In DNA, the CDR3 is TGTGCCAGCCTAGAACCGAGCAATCAGCCCCAGCATTTT. Encoded protein: CASLEPSNQPQHF. V gene TRBV28 combines with J gene TRBJ1-5; D uncertain. CDR3 size: 13 residues. Trimming cost V 8 bases and J 1 base, with 9 bases left between them. Germline values: CDR1 MDHEN, CDR2 SYDVKM.

This chain joins TRBV5-5 and TRBJ1-2, with D possibly matching TRBD1 (5 bases). Per the germline V gene, CDR1 is SGHKS and CDR2 is YYEKEE (reference sequence). The V and J ends lost 0 bases and 4 bases respectively, with 16 bases between them. The length of the CDR3 is 16 residues. The CDR3 sequence: CASSLAGTGLIYGYTF. DNA for the CDR3: TGTGCCAGCAGCTTGGCCGGTACAGGTCTTATCTATGGCTACACCTTC.

The chain recombines TRBV5-6 with TRBJ1-1, with unresolved D. Trimming took 3 bases from V and 0 from J, leaving 12 bases between them. Germline values: CDR1 SGHDT, CDR2 YYEEEE. This CDR3 has 15 residues. For the CDR3, the DNA is TGTGCCAGCAGCTCGACGACACGCATGAACACTGAAGCTTTCTTT. This encodes CASSSTTRMNTEAFF.

The chain recombines TRBV7-7 with TRBJ2-7; maybe TRBD2 (5 bases). The CDR3 extends over 13 amino acids. CDR1 is SSHAT, CDR2 FNYEAQ, per germline (reference sequence). V dropped 4 bases and J dropped 7 bases, with 14 bases sitting between them. The CDR3 sequence is CASSSAGPGEQYF. DNA of the CDR3: TGTGCCAGCAGCTCCGCGGGTCCGGGGGAGCAGTACTTC.